One sample yielded the 19 T cell receptor beta chains listed below, sequenced in a study of cytomegalovirus exposure and HLA in healthy donors. PCR employed 60 Vbeta and 13 Jbeta primers. Method: immunoSEQ multiplex PCR; TCRdb's copy keeps in-frame clones and lacks some. The data hold fewer than 200,000 clones, with around 80% observed a single time. Sequenced input: PBMCs. All receptors come from a female donor in good health and CMV-seronegative.

The chain has TRBV5-1 and TRBJ2-7; 8 bases align to TRBD2. Germline trimming cut 4 bases from V and 0 bases from J; bases unmatched to any gene: 9. The CDR3 extends over 16 amino acids. Per the germline V gene, CDR1 is SGHRS and CDR2 is YFSETQ. CDR3 amino acids: CASSGEATSVSYEQYF. CDR3 nucleotide sequence: TGCGCCAGCAGCGGGGAAGCGACTAGCGTCTCCTACGAGCAGTACTTC.

This clone was recorded a few times. The rearrangement uses TRBV10-3 and TRBJ1-2; D gene uncertain. The CDR3 is 14 amino acids. Per the germline V gene, CDR1 is ENHRY and CDR2 is SYGVKD. Trimming stripped 3 bases from V and 4 bases from J, with 12 bases between. For the CDR3, the DNA is TGTGCCATCAGTGAAGGAGGGCTCGGCTATGGCTACACCTTC. This codes for CAISEGGLGYGYTF.

Comment on this clone: Its ends do not fully match the called genes, so a read error is possible. The CDR3 nucleotides are TGCAGCGTTGAGGGAGGGACCAAAAACAGTCAGTACTTC. This encodes CSVEGGTKNSQYF. The rearrangement joins TRBV29-1 to TRBJ2-4; 7 bases align to TRBD2. Germline assignment: CDR1 SQVTM and CDR2 ANQGSEA. There are 13 residues in the CDR3. Full variable domain (rest looked up from reference TRBV29-1 and TRBJ2-4): SAVISQKPSRDICQRGTSLTIQCQVDSQVTMMFWYRQQPGQSLTLIATANQGSEATYESGFVIDKFPISRPNLTFSTLTVSNMSPEDSSIYLCSVEGGTKNSQYFGAGTRLSVL.

This chain uses TRBV6-5 with TRBJ1-2; no firm D call. Per the germline V gene, CDR1 is MNHEY and CDR2 is SVGAGI. CDR3 size: 15 residues. The germline V and J ends were trimmed by 6 bases and 0 bases, with 14 bases remaining between them. This CDR3 is CASSQAGKANYGYTF. The CDR3 region has the DNA TGTGCCAGCAGCCAGGCCGGGAAAGCTAACTATGGCTACACCTTC.

The V call is TRBV27, the J call TRBJ2-7; 7 bases match TRBD1. CDR3 length: 14 residues. The germline CDR1 and CDR2 sequences are MNHEY and SMNVEV (reference sequence). V lost 3 bases, J lost 2 bases, and 4 bases stayed unmatched. CDR3 in DNA: TGTGCCAGCAGTTTGACAGGGACCCCCTACGAGCAGTACTTC. The encoded protein is CASSLTGTPYEQYF.

The chain joins TRBV7-9 to TRBJ2-5, with a possible D match to TRBD2 (5 bases). Per germline, CDR1 SEHNR and CDR2 FQNEAQ (reference sequence). The CDR3 length is 13 residues. V lost 0 bases and J 4 bases, leaving 6 bases between the germline ends. The CDR3 here is CASSLAGRETQYF. CDR3 DNA sequence: TGTGCCAGCAGCTTAGCGGGGAGAGAGACCCAGTACTTC.

The chain carries TRBV5-8 and TRBJ1-5, with TRBD1 matching 11 bases. This CDR3 is built from 15 residues. V shed 0 bases and J 6 bases; nucleotides not matched to a gene: 2. Germline CDR1 reads SGHTS; CDR2 reads YDEGEE. CDR3 sequence: CASSLGGTGGQPQHF. CDR3 nucleotides: TGTGCCAGCAGCTTGGGGGGGACAGGGGGTCAGCCCCAGCATTTT.

The table lists this clone with a count of one. This chain joins TRBV13 and TRBJ2-7; 8 bases agree with TRBD2. This CDR3 has 14 amino acids. After removal of 7 bases from V and 5 bases from J, the junction contained 10 bases not matched to a gene. CDR1 and CDR2 (germline): PRHDT, FYEKMQ (reference sequence). CDR3 protein: CASKKAGVANEQYF. The CDR3 DNA reads TGTGCCAGCAAGAAAGCGGGAGTAGCAAACGAGCAGTACTTC.

The rearrangement uses TRBV6-5 and TRBJ2-3; D gene uncertain. Germline V gives CDR1 MNHEY, CDR2 SVGAGI. Deletions cut 4 bases from V and 1 base from J, with 12 bases between. The CDR3 extends over 15 amino acids. CDR3: CASSSTASGTDTQYF. The CDR3 bases are TGTGCCAGCAGTTCCACTGCGAGCGGCACAGATACGCAGTATTTT.

The rearrangement uses TRBV7-9 and TRBJ1-4; D is unresolved. There are 14 residues in the CDR3. CDR1 SEHNR and CDR2 FQNEAQ come from the germline V gene (reference sequence). Deletions cut 1 base from V and 8 bases from J, with 11 bases between. In DNA form, the CDR3 reads TGTGCCAGCAGCTTAGGTGGTTCGGAGGAAAAACTGTTTTTT. Protein product: CASSLGGSEEKLFF.

V and J are TRBV11-3 and TRBJ2-2; 8 bases are shared with TRBD2. CDR1 and CDR2 (germline): SGHNT, YENEEA. The CDR3 totals 17 residues. V was pared by 5 bases and J by 2 bases, with 10 bases of the junction left unmatched. Written as DNA, the CDR3 is TGTGCCAGCAGCGGGATTAGCGGGGATTATAACACCGGGGAGCTGTTTTTT. Translated: CASSGISGDYNTGELFF. Based on the CDR3 plus reference TRBV11-3 and TRBJ2-2, the full variable domain is EAGVVQSPRYKIIEKKQPVAFWCNPISGHNTLYWYLQNLGQGPELLIRYENEEAVDDSQLPKDRFSAERLKGVDSTLKIQPAELGDSAVYLCASSGISGDYNTGELFFGEGSRLTVL.

This chain uses TRBV7-9 with TRBJ1-6; tentatively, D is TRBD1 (5 bases). V was clipped by 3 bases and J by 7 bases, with 13 bases between them. This CDR3 has 15 amino acids. Per the germline V gene, CDR1 is SEHNR and CDR2 is FQNEAQ (reference sequence). CDR3 in amino acids: CASSFGQGPNSPLHF. The DNA of the CDR3 is TGTGCCAGCAGCTTCGGCCAGGGCCCAAATTCACCCCTCCACTTT.

J is TRBJ2-3 and V is TRBV5-1; 13 bases align to TRBD2. V dropped 1 base and J dropped 2; count of bases not matched to a gene: 4. This CDR3 is built from 17 residues. Germline loops: CDR1 SGHRS, CDR2 YFSETQ. The CDR3 loop reads CASSLRLAGGFTDTQYF. The DNA of the CDR3 is TGCGCCAGCAGCTTGAGACTAGCGGGGGGATTCACAGATACGCAGTATTTT.

V and J are TRBV28 and TRBJ2-2; D is unclear. CDR3 length: 16 amino acids. V gave up 5 bases and J gave up 1 base, with 14 bases separating them. Germline assignment: CDR1 MDHEN and CDR2 SYDVKM. The CDR3 loop is CASSPYFRGNTGELFF. The CDR3 nucleotides are TGTGCCAGCAGTCCTTACTTTAGAGGGAACACCGGGGAGCTGTTTTTT.

The chain links TRBV7-9 to TRBJ2-7, with 8 nucleotides matching TRBD1. V gave up 5 bases and J gave up 5 bases; unmatched junction bases: 8. CDR1 is SEHNR, CDR2 FQNEAQ, per germline (reference sequence). The CDR3 runs to 14 residues. The DNA for the CDR3 is TGTGCCAGCAGCCGAGGACAGGGCGCACACGAGCAGTACTTC. Protein sequence: CASSRGQGAHEQYF. Full variable domain (remainder filled in from reference TRBV7-9 and TRBJ2-7): DTGVSQNPRHKITKRGQNVTFRCDPISEHNRLYWYRQTLGQGPEFLTYFQNEAQLEKSRLLSDRFSAERPKGSFSTLEIQRTEQGDSAMYLCASSRGQGAHEQYFGPGTRLTVT.

This chain links TRBV6-1 with TRBJ1-5; the match to TRBD1 covers 8 bases. This CDR3 has 15 amino acids. Losses at the gene ends were 4 bases for V and 9 bases for J; bases not matched to a gene: 11. In germline, CDR1 is MNHNS, CDR2 SASEGT. In DNA, the CDR3 is TGTGCCAGCAGTGGCGGACAGGGAGGAATTCTGCCCCAGCATTTT. Amino acids: CASSGGQGGILPQHF.

This chain links TRBV4-1 with TRBJ1-2; possibly TRBD1 for D (5 bases). The germline CDR1 and CDR2 sequences are MGHRA and YSYEKL. Between the trimmed V and J ends, which lost 0 bases and 4 bases, there was a span of 18 bases. This CDR3 has 17 residues. The CDR3 is CASSQDNAWGVRYGYTF. CDR3 nucleotides: TGCGCCAGCAGCCAAGATAATGCTTGGGGGGTTCGCTATGGCTACACCTTC.

This clone has just a few counts. The V call is TRBV7-3, the J call TRBJ2-3, with D hard to call. This CDR3 contains 13 residues. Germline CDR1 and CDR2: SGHTA and FQGTGA. Trimming cost V 3 bases and J 4 bases, with 8 bases left between them. The CDR3 DNA sequence: TGTGCCAGCAGCTTCGGTCCCGCAGATACGCAGTATTTT. Encoded protein: CASSFGPADTQYF.

The table lists this clone with a few counts. The chain combines TRBV27 with TRBJ2-5; a possible D gene is TRBD1 (6 bases). The CDR3 is made up of 13 amino acids. V dropped 5 bases and J dropped 3 bases, with 10 bases sitting between them. CDR1 is MNHEY and CDR2 is SMNVEV in the germline V gene (reference sequence). Here the CDR3 reads CASSQDREETQYF. Written as DNA, the CDR3 is TGTGCCAGCAGTCAGGACAGAGAAGAGACCCAGTACTTC.